The T cell receptor beta chain described here comes from a study of cytomegalovirus exposure and HLA in healthy donors. Study results and caveats: Upon later analysis, HLA-associated TCR beta chains proved more clonally expanded than other, equally common chains.

The length of the CDR3 is 16 residues. Losses at the gene ends were 3 bases for V and 4 bases for J; bases not matched to a gene: 9. Germline values: CDR1 KGHSH, CDR2 LQKENI. Turning to this clone: The antigen remains undetermined.

The PCR had 60 Vbeta and 13 Jbeta primers. TCRdb's copy holds only in-frame clones and misses some; the assay was immunoSEQ multiplex PCR. Of roughly 180,000 clones in the sample, just over 75% were seen once. The rearrangement joins TRBV18 to TRBJ2-1, with 7 bases identical to TRBD1. The source is a man aged 18 to 30 in good health and CMV-seronegative. The sequencing sample was made of PBMCs. The CDR3 is CASSPANRGQYNEQFF. For the CDR3, the DNA is TGTGCCAGCTCACCGGCAAACAGGGGTCAGTACAATGAGCAGTTCTTC.